Listed below are T cell receptor beta chains from one sample, sequenced in a study of blood T cell repertoires in COVID-19. Repertoires were generated with immunoSEQ multiplex PCR, while TCRdb's copy carries only in-frame clones and drops some. The sample holds about 300,000 clones, about 90% seen once. Specimen: peripheral blood. The receptors come from a man aged 18 to 30 who had recovered from COVID-19. The CDR3 runs from the conserved cysteine through the conserved F or W. Fields, in order: J gene, clone size, D gene, V gene, CDR3 DNA, CDR3 protein. The D gene is left open where the match is weak. Part of the rows lack a size; the others show once, few, many or a class for expanded clones.

j_call: TRBJ2-1; clone_size: -; d_call: TRBD2; v_call: TRBV9; cdr3_nt: TGTGCCAGCAGCGCGGAGACTAGCGGGAGAGGTAATGAGCAGTTCTTC; cdr3_aa: CASSAETSGRGNEQFF
j_call: TRBJ2-7; clone_size: -; d_call: TRBD2; v_call: TRBV7-6; cdr3_nt: TGTGCCAGCAGCCAGGGACTAGAGTCCTACGAGCAGTACTTC; cdr3_aa: CASSQGLESYEQYF
j_call: TRBJ2-7; clone_size: -; d_call: -; v_call: TRBV5-1; cdr3_nt: TGCGCCAGCAGCCTGCTAACAGGCGACTACGAGCAGTACTTC; cdr3_aa: CASSLLTGDYEQYF
j_call: TRBJ2-1; clone_size: -; d_call: TRBD1; v_call: TRBV2; cdr3_nt: TGTGCCAGCAGTGAAGTGAGGGGGCCTTACAATGAGCAGTTCTTC; cdr3_aa: CASSEVRGPYNEQFF
j_call: TRBJ1-2; clone_size: once; d_call: -; v_call: TRBV6-4; cdr3_nt: TGTGCCAGCAGTGAGCAAATTAACTCAGGTGGCTACACCTTC; cdr3_aa: CASSEQINSGGYTF
j_call: TRBJ1-1; clone_size: -; d_call: -; v_call: TRBV19; cdr3_nt: TGTGCCAGCTCGCAGGCCCATGGGTTGAACACTGAAGCTTTCTTT; cdr3_aa: CASSQAHGLNTEAFF
j_call: TRBJ2-3; clone_size: -; d_call: -; v_call: TRBV7-3; cdr3_nt: TGTGCCAGCAGCACCCGGACAGCAGATACGCAGTATTTT; cdr3_aa: CASSTRTADTQYF
j_call: TRBJ1-2; clone_size: -; d_call: -; v_call: TRBV6-5; cdr3_nt: TGTGCCAGCAGTAACTTAGGCACAGGAACTAACTATGGCTACACCTTC; cdr3_aa: CASSNLGTGTNYGYTF
j_call: TRBJ1-4; clone_size: -; d_call: -; v_call: TRBV6-5; cdr3_nt: TGTGCCAGCAGCTCAGGCCCAGCTCAACTGTTTTTT; cdr3_aa: CASSSGPAQLFF
j_call: TRBJ2-2; clone_size: -; d_call: TRBD1; v_call: TRBV19; cdr3_nt: TGTGCCATCAGAGAGGGGGCTAGGGACACCGGGGAGCTGTTTTTT; cdr3_aa: CAIREGARDTGELFF
j_call: TRBJ2-2; clone_size: once; d_call: TRBD1; v_call: TRBV11-3; cdr3_nt: TGTGCCAGCAGCTCCGACAGGGGCGGCACCGGGGAGCTGTTTTTT; cdr3_aa: CASSSDRGGTGELFF
j_call: TRBJ1-5; clone_size: -; d_call: TRBD1; v_call: TRBV19; cdr3_nt: TGTGCCAGTAGTCCGTGGGACAGGGTAAGGGGCAATCAGCCCCAGCATTTT; cdr3_aa: CASSPWDRVRGNQPQHF
j_call: TRBJ2-5; clone_size: -; d_call: -; v_call: TRBV20-1; cdr3_nt: TGCAGTGCTGGCAAGGAGGAGACCCAGTACTTC; cdr3_aa: CSAGKEETQYF
j_call: TRBJ1-1; clone_size: -; d_call: TRBD1; v_call: TRBV5-1; cdr3_nt: TGCGCCAGCAGCTGGACAGGCGTGAACACTGAAGCTTTCTTT; cdr3_aa: CASSWTGVNTEAFF
j_call: TRBJ2-3; clone_size: -; d_call: TRBD2; v_call: TRBV15; cdr3_nt: TGTGCCACCAGCAAGAGGTCTAGCGGGAGGTCAGATACGCAGTATTTT; cdr3_aa: CATSKRSSGRSDTQYF
j_call: TRBJ2-1; clone_size: once; d_call: -; v_call: TRBV5-5; cdr3_nt: TGTGCCAGCAGCTTGGAGCTGGGACCGATGCTGGAGGGCAATGAGCAGTTCTTC; cdr3_aa: CASSLELGPMLEGNEQFF
j_call: TRBJ1-6; clone_size: -; d_call: -; v_call: TRBV4-2; cdr3_nt: TGTGCCAGCAGCCAAGATCCGGCAGCGAAGGATAATTCACCCCTCCACTTT; cdr3_aa: CASSQDPAAKDNSPLHF
j_call: TRBJ1-1; clone_size: -; d_call: -; v_call: TRBV19; cdr3_nt: TGTGCCAGTAGTATACGGGGAGGACGATTGAACACTGAAGCTTTCTTT; cdr3_aa: CASSIRGGRLNTEAFF